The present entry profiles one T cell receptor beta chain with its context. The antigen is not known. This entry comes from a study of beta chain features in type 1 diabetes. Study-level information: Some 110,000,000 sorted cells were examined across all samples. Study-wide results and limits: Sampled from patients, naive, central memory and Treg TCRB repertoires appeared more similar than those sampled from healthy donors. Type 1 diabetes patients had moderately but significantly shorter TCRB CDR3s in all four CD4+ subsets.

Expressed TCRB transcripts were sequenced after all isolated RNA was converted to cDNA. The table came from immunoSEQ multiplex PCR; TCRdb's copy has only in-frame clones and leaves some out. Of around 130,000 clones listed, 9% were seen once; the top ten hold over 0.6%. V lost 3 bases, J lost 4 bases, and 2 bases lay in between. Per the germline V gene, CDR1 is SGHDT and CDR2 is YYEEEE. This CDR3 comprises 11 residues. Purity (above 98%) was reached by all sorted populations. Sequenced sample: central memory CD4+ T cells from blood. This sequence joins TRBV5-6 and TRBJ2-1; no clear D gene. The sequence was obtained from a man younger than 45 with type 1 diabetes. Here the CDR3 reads CASSSYNEQFF. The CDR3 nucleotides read TGTGCCAGCAGCTCATACAATGAGCAGTTCTTC.